This T cell receptor (beta chain) was sequenced during a study of CD8+ T cells in alopecia areata. About the study: Recipients were roughly 7-11-week-old female C3H/HeJ mice grafted with skin from approximately 6-12-month-old C3H/HeJ donors with spontaneous alopecia. Study-level results: Lesional scalp, notably in alopecia totalis/universalis, had clonality above that of normal scalp. Compared with mice, patients displayed less clear TCR sharing, possibly for HLA-related reasons. Scalp sample sequencing also detects resident alphabeta T cells of normal skin.

As to this clone: Its antigen is unidentified. Mouse germline and gene names are used. The read stops 4 residues short of the end of the CDR3; the missing end is completed from the germline J gene.

The CDR3 consists of 12 residues. CDR1 and CDR2 (germline): LGHDT, YNNKQL (reference sequence). Sorting used CD4, CD8alpha, NKG2D, NKG2ACE and other markers on pooled cutaneous lymph node cells. Extraction of RNA preceded its reverse transcription into cDNA, which served as the sequencing template. Profiling relied on immunoSEQ multiplex PCR, and the TCRdb table lists in-frame clones only, not all of them. The sample shows approximately 280,000 clones, none of them appearing just once. This chain connects TRBV4 to TRBJ1-1; TRBD1 matches at 7 bases. The TCR originated in a C3H/HeJ mouse with alopecia areata. Strain MHC haplotype: H2-k. The sequenced sample was CD4+ T cells sorted from a lymph node. Partial CDR3 DNA: TGTGCCAGCAGCTGGGGACAGACA. Its protein product is CASSWGQT. The full CDR3 protein is CASSWGQTEVFF.